The sequence of this T cell receptor (beta chain) was determined in a study of blood T cell repertoires in COVID-19. Study as a whole: Specimens from acute and convalescent COVID-19 originated in the United States, Italy and Spain.

Original processing notes: Reference gene primer amplification yielded estimated nucleated cell counts. This table comes from immunoSEQ multiplex PCR, and its TCRdb copy is limited to in-frame clones, with some not included. D and trimming were read from the DNA, whereas the V and J calls and clone size are those reported in that table. The table lists 65,000 to 85,000 clones, about 93% of them singletons. CDR3 length: 16 residues. CDR1 is LGHDT, CDR2 YNNKEL, per germline (reference sequence). V was trimmed by 0 bases and J by 6 bases, leaving 17 bases between them. The source of this sequence is a human donor in a cohort sampled during active COVID-19. The chain couples TRBV3-1 (or the pseudogene TRBV3-2) to TRBJ1-2; TRBD1 is a possible D gene (6 bases). The sequencing sample was made of peripheral blood. DNA of the CDR3: TGTGCCAGCAGCCAAGATTCGGTGGGGGCTGGGGATGGCTACACCTTC. Translated: CASSQDSVGAGDGYTF.